This T cell receptor (beta chain) emerged from a study of regulatory T cells in long-lasting Graves disease. Time point: newly diagnosed GD, antithyroid drugs for less than 3 months. Researchers made the TCR library from RNA that was extracted from PBMCs. This CDR3 comprises 13 residues. V lost 7 bases and J 7 bases, leaving 19 bases between the germline ends. Germline lookup yields CDR1 GTSNPN and CDR2 SVGIG (reference sequence). Relying on iRepertoire HTBI primers and Arm-PCR of CDR3 regions, the team built TCR beta libraries. Via MiXCR, TCRdb re-called the multiplex PCR reads, giving one row per CDR3 protein. The data contain about 540,000 distinct CDR3 sequences, 13% of them singletons. The sample was also linked to a second study, of T cells in Graves' hyperthyroidism and ophthalmopathy. Per that paper: Blood also showed most of the thyroid clonotypes that were expanded above 0.001.

V is TRBV30 and J is TRBJ1-2; D perhaps matches TRBD1 (5 bases). The input for sequencing was peripheral blood mononuclear cells (PBMCs), taken at new diagnosis, from a patient treated with antithyroid drugs. The sequence was obtained from a man aged 30 to 39 with Graves disease. The CDR3, as DNA: TGTGCCTCCGGGACCTTATTATTAGGTGGCTACACCTTC. This codes for CASGTLLLGGYTF.